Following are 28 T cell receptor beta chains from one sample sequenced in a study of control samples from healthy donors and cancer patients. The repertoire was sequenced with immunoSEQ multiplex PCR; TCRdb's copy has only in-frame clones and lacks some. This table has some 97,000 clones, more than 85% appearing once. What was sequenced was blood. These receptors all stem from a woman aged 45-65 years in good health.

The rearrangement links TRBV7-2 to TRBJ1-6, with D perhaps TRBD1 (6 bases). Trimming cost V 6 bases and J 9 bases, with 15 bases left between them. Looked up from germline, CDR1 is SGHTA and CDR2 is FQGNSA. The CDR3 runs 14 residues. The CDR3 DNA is TGTGCCAGCAGGGCCGGGGGGGCCGGTTCACCCCTCCACTTT. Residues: CASRAGGAGSPLHF.

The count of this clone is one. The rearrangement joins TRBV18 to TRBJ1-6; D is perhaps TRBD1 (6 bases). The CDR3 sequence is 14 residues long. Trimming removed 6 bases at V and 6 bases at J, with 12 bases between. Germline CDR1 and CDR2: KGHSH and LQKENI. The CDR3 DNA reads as TGTGCCAGCTCTCTACGGGGGGCTAATTCACCCCTCCACTTT. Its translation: CASSLRGANSPLHF.

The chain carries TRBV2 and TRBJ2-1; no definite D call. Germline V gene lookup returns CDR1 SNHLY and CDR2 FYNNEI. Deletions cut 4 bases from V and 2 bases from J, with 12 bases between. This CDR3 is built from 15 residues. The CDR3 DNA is TGTGCCAGCAGTGCAAGGGTTAGGACCTACAATGAGCAGTTCTTC. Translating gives CASSARVRTYNEQFF.

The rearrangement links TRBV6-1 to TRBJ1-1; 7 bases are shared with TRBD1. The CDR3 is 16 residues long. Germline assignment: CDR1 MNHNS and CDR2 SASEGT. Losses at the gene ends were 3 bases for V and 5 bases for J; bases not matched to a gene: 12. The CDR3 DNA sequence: TGTGCCAGCAGTGAGTATGACACAGGGGCCGTTACTGAAGCTTTCTTT. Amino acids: CASSEYDTGAVTEAFF.

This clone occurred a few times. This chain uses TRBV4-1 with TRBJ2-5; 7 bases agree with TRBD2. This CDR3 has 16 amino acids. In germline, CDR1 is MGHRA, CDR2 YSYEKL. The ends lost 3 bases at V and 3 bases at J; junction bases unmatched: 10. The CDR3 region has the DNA TGCGCCAGCAGCCACCCATCGACTAGCCTAAAAGAGACCCAGTACTTC. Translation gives CASSHPSTSLKETQYF.

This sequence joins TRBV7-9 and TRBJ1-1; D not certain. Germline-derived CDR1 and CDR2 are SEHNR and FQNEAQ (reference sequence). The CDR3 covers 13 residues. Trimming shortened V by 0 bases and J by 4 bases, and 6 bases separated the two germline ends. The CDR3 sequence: CASSLATGTEAFF. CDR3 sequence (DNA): TGTGCCAGCAGCTTAGCGACGGGCACTGAAGCTTTCTTT.

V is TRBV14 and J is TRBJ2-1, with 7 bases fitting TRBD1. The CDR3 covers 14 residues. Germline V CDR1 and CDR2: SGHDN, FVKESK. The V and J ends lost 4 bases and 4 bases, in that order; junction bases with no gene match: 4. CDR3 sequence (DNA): TGTGCCAGCAGCCCCTGGGACAGTTACAATGAGCAGTTCTTC. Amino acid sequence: CASSPWDSYNEQFF.

The CDR3 bases are TGTGCCACCCTAGACAGCACCGGGGAGCTGTTTTTT. Translating gives CATLDSTGELFF. J is TRBJ2-2 and V is TRBV24-1; a possible D gene is TRBD1 (5 bases). CDR1 and CDR2 (germline): KGHDR, SFDVKD. V lost 9 bases, J lost 4 bases, and 8 bases lay in between. This CDR3 contains 12 residues.

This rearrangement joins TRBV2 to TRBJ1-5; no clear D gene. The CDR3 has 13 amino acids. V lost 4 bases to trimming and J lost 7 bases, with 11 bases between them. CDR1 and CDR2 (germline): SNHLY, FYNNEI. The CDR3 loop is CASSAGSWQPQHF. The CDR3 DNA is TGTGCCAGCAGTGCCGGGAGTTGGCAGCCCCAGCATTTT. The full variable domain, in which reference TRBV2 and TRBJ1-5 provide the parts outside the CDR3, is EPEVTQTPSHQVTQMGQEVILRCVPISNHLYFYWYRQILGQKVEFLVSFYNNEISEKSEIFDDQFSVERPDGSNFTLKIRSTKLEDSAMYFCASSAGSWQPQHFGDGTRLSIL.

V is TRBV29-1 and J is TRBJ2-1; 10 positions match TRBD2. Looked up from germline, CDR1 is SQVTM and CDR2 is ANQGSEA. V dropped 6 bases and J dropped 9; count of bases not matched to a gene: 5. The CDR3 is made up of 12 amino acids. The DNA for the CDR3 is TGCAGCGTAGCCGGGACTAGCGTTGAGCAGTTCTTC. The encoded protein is CSVAGTSVEQFF.

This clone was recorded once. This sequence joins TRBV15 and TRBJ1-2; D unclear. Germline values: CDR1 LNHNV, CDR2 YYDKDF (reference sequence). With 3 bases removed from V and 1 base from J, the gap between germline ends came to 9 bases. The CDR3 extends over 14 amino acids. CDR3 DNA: TGTGCCACCAGCAGTGAAGATCGTAACTATGGCTACACCTTC. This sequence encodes CATSSEDRNYGYTF.

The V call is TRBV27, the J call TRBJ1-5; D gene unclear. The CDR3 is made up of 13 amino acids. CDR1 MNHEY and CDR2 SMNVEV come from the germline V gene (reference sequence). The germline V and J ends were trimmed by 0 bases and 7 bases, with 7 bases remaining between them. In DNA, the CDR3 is TGTGCCAGCAGTTTATCGGCATACCAGCCCCAGCATTTT. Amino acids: CASSLSAYQPQHF.

The CDR3 DNA reads TGTGCCAGCAGTTACGGAGGAGCGGGAGGGCCAAGGGATGAGCAGTTCTTC. Translated: CASSYGGAGGPRDEQFF. This chain joins TRBV6-2 or TRBV6-3 and TRBJ2-1; TRBD2 aligns across 10 bases. Germline values: CDR1 MNHEY, CDR2 SVGEGT. V shed 2 bases, J shed 8 bases, and the junction held 12 bases outside the gene matches. The CDR3 runs to 17 residues.

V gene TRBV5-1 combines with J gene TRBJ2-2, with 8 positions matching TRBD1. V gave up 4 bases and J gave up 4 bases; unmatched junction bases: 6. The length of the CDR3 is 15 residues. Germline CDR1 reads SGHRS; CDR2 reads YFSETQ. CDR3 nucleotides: TGCGCCAGCAGCATTCGGACAGGGACCACCGGGGAGCTGTTTTTT. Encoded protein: CASSIRTGTTGELFF.

The CDR3 DNA is TGTGCCAGCAGCCCTGGGACAGATCAAATGAACACTGAAGCTTTCTTT. The encoded protein is CASSPGTDQMNTEAFF. This chain joins TRBV4-2 and TRBJ1-1, with 7 bases that match TRBD1. The V gene end was trimmed by 4 bases and the J gene end by 0 bases; junction bases not matched to a gene: 8. From germline, CDR1 is LGHNA and CDR2 YNFKEQ. CDR3 length: 16 residues.

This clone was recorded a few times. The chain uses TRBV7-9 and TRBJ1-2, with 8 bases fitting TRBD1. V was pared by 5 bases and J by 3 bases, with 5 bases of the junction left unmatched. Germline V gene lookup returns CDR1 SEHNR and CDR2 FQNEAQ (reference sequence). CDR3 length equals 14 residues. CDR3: CASSPRRGHYGYTF. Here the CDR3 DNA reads TGTGCCAGCAGCCCCCGCAGGGGGCACTATGGCTACACCTTC.

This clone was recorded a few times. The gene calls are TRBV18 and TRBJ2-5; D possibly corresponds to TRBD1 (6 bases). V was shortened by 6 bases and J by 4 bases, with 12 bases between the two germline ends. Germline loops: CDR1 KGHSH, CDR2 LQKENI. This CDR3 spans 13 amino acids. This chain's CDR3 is CASSSGQSETQYF. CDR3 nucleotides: TGTGCCAGCTCCTCTGGACAGTCAGAGACCCAGTACTTC.

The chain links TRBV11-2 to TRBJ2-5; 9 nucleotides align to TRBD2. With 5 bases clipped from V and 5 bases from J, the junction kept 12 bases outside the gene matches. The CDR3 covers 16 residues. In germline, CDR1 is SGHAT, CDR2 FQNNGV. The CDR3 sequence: CASSTRLAEEWETQYF. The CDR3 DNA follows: TGTGCCAGCAGCACCCGACTAGCGGAAGAATGGGAGACCCAGTACTTC.

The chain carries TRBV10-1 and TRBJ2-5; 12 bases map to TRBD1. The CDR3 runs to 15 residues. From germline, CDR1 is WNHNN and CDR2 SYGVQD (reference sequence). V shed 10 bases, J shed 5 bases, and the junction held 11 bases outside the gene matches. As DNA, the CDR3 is TGCGCCACCTATCCCGGGACAGGGGGCAGGGAGACCCAGTACTTC. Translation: CATYPGTGGRETQYF.

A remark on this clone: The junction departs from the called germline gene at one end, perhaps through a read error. Here the CDR3 reads CASREALSDRLAKNIQYF. The CDR3 DNA follows: TGTGCCAGCAGAGAAGCGCTGAGCGACAGGCTAGCCAAAAACATTCAGTACTTC. V gene TRBV2 combines with J gene TRBJ2-4, with D possibly matching TRBD1 (6 bases). This CDR3 region has 18 residues. CDR1 and CDR2 (germline): SNHLY, FYNNEI.

The CDR3 loop is CASSLTNTGELFF. The CDR3, as DNA: TGTGCCAGCAGCCTAACGAACACCGGGGAGCTGTTTTTT. The rearrangement uses TRBV11-1 and TRBJ2-2; D is ambiguous. The V end was cut by 5 bases, the J end by 0 bases, with 4 bases between. Germline V gives CDR1 SGHAT, CDR2 FQDESV (reference sequence). The CDR3 is made up of 13 amino acids. Complete variable domain (other parts from reference TRBV11-1 and TRBJ2-2): EAEVAQSPRYKITEKSQAVAFWCDPISGHATLYWYRQILGQGPELLVQFQDESVVDDSQLPKDRFSAERLKGVDSTLKIQPAELGDSAMYLCASSLTNTGELFFGEGSRLTVL.

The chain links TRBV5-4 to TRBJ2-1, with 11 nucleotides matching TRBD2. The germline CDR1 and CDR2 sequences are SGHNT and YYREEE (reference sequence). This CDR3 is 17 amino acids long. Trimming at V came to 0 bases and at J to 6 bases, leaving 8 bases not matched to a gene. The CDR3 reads CASSLDAASGGRNEQFF. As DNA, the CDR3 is TGTGCCAGCAGCTTGGATGCGGCTAGCGGGGGGCGCAATGAGCAGTTCTTC. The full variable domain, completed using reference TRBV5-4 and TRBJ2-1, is ETGVTQSPTHLIKTRGQQVTLRCSSQSGHNTVSWYQQALGQGPQFIFQYYREEENGRGNFPPRFSGLQFPNYSSELNVNALELDDSALYLCASSLDAASGGRNEQFFGPGTRLTVL.

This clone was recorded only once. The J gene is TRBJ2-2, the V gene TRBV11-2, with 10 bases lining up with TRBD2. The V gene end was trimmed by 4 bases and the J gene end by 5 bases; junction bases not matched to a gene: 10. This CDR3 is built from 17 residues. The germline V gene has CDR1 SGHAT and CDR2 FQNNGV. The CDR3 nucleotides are TGTGCCAGCAGCTCCACGTCTAGCGGGGGTTATACCGGGGAGCTGTTTTTT. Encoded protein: CASSSTSSGGYTGELFF.

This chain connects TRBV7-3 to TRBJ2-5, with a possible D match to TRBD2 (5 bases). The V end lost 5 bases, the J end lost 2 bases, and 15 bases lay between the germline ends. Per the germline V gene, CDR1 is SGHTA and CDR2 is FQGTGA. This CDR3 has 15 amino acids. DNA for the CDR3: TGTGCCAGCAGCCCAGAGGGCAGGTTGCAAGAGACCCAGTACTTC. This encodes CASSPEGRLQETQYF.

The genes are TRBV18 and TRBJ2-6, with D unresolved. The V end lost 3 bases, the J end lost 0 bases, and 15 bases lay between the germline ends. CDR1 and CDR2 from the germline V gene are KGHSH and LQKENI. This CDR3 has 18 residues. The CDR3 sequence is CASSPLGAFRSGANVLTF. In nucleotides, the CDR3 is TGTGCCAGCTCACCTCTGGGCGCCTTCCGCTCTGGGGCCAACGTCCTGACTTTC.

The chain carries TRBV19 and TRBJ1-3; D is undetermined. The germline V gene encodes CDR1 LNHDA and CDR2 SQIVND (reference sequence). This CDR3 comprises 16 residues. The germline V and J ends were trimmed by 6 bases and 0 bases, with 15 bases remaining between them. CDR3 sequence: CASSLAGDTSGNTIYF. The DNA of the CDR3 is TGTGCCAGTAGCCTCGCGGGCGATACCTCTGGAAACACCATATATTTT.

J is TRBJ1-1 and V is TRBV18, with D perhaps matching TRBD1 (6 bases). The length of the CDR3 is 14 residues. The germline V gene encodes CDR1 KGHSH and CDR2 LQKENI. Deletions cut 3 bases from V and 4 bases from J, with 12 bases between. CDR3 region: CASSPPEGGTEAFF. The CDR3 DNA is TGTGCCAGCTCACCCCCAGAGGGGGGCACTGAAGCTTTCTTT.

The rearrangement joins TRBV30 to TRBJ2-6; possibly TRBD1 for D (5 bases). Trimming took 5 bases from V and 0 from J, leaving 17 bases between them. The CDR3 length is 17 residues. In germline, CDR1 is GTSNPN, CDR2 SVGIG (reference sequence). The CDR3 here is CAWFRGRVTSGANVLTF. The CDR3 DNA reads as TGTGCCTGGTTTAGGGGCAGGGTAACCTCTGGGGCCAACGTCCTGACTTTC.